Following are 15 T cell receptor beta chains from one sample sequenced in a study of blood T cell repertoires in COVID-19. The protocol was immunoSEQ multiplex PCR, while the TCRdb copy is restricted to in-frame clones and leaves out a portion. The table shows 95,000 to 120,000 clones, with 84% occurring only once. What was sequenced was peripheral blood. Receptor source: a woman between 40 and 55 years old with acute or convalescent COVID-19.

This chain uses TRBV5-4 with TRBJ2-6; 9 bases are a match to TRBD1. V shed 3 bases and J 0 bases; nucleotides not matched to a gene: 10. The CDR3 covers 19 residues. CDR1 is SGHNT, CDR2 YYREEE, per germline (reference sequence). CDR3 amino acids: CASSSNRGRGSSGANVLTF. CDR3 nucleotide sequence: TGTGCCAGCAGCTCCAACAGGGGGCGAGGCTCCTCTGGGGCCAACGTCCTGACTTTC.

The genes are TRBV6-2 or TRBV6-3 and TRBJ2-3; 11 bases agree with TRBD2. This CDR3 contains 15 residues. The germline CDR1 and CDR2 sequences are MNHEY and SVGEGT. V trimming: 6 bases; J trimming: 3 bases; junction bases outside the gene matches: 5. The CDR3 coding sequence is TGTGCCAGCAGCCTAGCGGGGGGCCGAACAGATACGCAGTATTTT. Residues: CASSLAGGRTDTQYF.

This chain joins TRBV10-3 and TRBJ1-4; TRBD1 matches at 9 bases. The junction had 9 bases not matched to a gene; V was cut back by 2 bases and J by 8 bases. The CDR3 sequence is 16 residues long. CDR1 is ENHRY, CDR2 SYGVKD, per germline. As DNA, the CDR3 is TGTGCCATCAGTGAGCGGAGTGGGACAGGGACCGAAAAACTGTTTTTT. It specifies CAISERSGTGTEKLFF.

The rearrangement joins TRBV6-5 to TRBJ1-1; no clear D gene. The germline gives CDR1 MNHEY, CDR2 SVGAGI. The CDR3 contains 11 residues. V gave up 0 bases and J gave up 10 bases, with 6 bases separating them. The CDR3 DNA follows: TGTGCCAGCAGTTACTCGAGCCGAGCTTTCTTT. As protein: CASSYSSRAFF.

The CDR3 spells CASSRTPNYEQYF. The DNA for the CDR3 is TGTGCCAGCTCTAGGACTCCAAACTACGAGCAGTACTTC. V and J are TRBV18 and TRBJ2-7; maybe TRBD2 (5 bases). The germline gives CDR1 KGHSH, CDR2 LQKENI. The CDR3 is 13 residues long. V lost 6 bases and J 3 bases, leaving 12 bases between the germline ends. The whole variable domain, remainder taken from reference TRBV18 and TRBJ2-7, is NAGVMQNPRHLVRRRGQEARLRCSPMKGHSHVYWYRQLPEEGLKFMVYLQKENIIDESGMPKERFSAEFPKEGPSILRIQQVVRGDSAAYFCASSRTPNYEQYFGPGTRLTVT.

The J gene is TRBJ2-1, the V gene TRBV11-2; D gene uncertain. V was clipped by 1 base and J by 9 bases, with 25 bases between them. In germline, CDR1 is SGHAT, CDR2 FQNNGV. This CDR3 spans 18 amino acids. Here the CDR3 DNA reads TGTGCCAGCAGCTTAGTTGGGCTGGCTACCCTAATACATGGTGAGCAGTTCTTC. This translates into CASSLVGLATLIHGEQFF.

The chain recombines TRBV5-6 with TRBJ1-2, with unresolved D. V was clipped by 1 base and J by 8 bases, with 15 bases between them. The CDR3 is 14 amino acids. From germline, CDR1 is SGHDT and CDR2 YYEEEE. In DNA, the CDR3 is TGTGCCAGCAGCTTGTGGCCCAGAACAAGAGGCTACACCTTC. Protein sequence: CASSLWPRTRGYTF. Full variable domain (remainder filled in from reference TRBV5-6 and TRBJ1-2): DAGVTQSPTHLIKTRGQQVTLRCSPKSGHDTVSWYQQALGQGPQFIFQYYEEEERQRGNFPDRFSGHQFPNYSSELNVNALLLGDSALYLCASSLWPRTRGYTFGSGTRLTVV.

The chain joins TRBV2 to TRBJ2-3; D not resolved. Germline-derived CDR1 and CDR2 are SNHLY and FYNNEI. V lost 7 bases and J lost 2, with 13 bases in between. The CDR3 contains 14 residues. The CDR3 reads CASTADSHTDTQYF. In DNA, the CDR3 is TGTGCCAGCACAGCCGACTCCCACACAGATACGCAGTATTTT.

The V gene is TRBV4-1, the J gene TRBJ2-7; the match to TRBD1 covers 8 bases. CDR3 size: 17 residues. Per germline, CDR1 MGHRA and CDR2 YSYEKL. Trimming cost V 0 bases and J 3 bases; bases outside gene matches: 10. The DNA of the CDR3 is TGCGCCAGCAGCCAAGATAGGAGTCAGGGGGCGTACTACGAGCAGTACTTC. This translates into CASSQDRSQGAYYEQYF.

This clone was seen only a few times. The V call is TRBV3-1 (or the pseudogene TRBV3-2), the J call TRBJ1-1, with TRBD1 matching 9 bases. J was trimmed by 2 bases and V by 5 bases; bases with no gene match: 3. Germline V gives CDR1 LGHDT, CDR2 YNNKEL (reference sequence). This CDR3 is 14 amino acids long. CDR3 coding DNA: TGTGCCAGCAGCTCGGGACAGGGAAACACTGAAGCTTTCTTT. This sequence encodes CASSSGQGNTEAFF.

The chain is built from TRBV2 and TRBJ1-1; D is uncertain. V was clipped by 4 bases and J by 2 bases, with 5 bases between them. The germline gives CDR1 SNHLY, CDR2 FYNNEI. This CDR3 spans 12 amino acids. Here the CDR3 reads CASSVSNTEAFF. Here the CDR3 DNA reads TGTGCCAGCAGTGTTAGTAACACTGAAGCTTTCTTT.

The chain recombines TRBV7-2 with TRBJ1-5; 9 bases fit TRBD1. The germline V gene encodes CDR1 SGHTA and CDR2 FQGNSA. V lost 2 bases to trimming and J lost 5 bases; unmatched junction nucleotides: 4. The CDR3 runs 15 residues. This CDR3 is CASSLLGQGYQPQHF. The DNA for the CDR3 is TGTGCCAGCAGCTTATTGGGACAGGGATATCAGCCCCAGCATTTT.

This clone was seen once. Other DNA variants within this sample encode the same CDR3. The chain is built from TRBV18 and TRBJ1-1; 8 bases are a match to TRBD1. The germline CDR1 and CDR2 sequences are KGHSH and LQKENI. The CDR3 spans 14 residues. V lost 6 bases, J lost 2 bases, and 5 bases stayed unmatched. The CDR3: CASSPGTGNTEAFF. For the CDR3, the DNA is TGTGCCAGCTCCCCGGGGACAGGTAACACTGAAGCTTTCTTT.

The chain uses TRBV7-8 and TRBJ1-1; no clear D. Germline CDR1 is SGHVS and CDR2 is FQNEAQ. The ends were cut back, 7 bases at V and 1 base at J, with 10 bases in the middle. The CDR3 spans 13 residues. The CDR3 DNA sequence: TGTGCCAGCACCCCGAGGAGGAACACTGAAGCTTTCTTT. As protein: CASTPRRNTEAFF.

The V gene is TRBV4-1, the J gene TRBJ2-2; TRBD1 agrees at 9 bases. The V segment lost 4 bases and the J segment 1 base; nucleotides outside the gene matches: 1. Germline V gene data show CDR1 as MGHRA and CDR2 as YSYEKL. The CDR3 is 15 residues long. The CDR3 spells CASSPGQGNTGELFF. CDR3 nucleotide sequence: TGCGCCAGCAGCCCGGGACAGGGGAACACCGGGGAGCTGTTTTTT.